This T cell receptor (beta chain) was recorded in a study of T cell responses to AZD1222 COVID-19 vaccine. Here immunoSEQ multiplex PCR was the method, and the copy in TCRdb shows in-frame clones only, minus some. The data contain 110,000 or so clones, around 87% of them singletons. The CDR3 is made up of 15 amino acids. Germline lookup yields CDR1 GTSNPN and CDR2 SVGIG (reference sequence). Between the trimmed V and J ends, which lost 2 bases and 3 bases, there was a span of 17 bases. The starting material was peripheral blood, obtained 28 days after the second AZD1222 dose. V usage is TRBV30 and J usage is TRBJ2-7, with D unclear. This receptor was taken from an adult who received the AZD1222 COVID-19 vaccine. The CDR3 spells CAWSPPLAANYEQYF. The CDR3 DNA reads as TGTGCCTGGAGTCCCCCTTTAGCAGCAAACTACGAGCAGTACTTC.